These T cell receptor beta chains were read from a single sample in a study of CD8+ T cells in alopecia areata. Repertoires were generated with immunoSEQ multiplex PCR, while TCRdb's copy carries only in-frame clones and drops some. The sample yields under 130,000 clones, more than 75% seen once. This specimen consisted of CD8+ T cells sorted from blood, obtained between weeks 30 and 35, from a patient treated with tofacitinib. The receptors were sampled from a human donor with alopecia areata. The CDR3 runs from the conserved cysteine through the conserved F or W. Only some rows state a clone size, as once, few, many or a class for expanded clones.

TRBV2	15	NA	TRBJ2-2	CASSGKGLNTGELFF
TRBV7-9	16	NA	TRBJ2-3	CASSLLTSALGDTQYF
TRBV27	11	NA	TRBJ2-2	CASRNTGELFF
TRBV14	11	NA	TRBJ1-1	CASSHGAEAFF
TRBV7-8	12	NA	TRBJ2-3	CASSSLADTQYF
TRBV6-1	15	NA	TRBJ1-1	CASSEWWGEILEAFF
TRBV15	17	NA	TRBJ2-7	CATSTRNGLTASYEQYF
TRBV6-5	14	NA	TRBJ2-2	CASSYVEGTGELFF
TRBV11-2	17	NA	TRBJ2-3	CASSFKGLAGYSDTQYF
TRBV27	16	NA	TRBJ2-7	CASTPLPATGPYEQYF
TRBV4-1	14	NA	TRBJ1-2	CASSQDKGGYGYTF
TRBV27	14	once	TRBJ1-2	CASSFRNRVYGYTF
TRBV29-1	15	NA	TRBJ2-2	CSVSLVHSGTGELFF
TRBV19	15	NA	TRBJ1-2	CASSIQVGGVYGYTF
TRBV27	16	NA	TRBJ1-1	CASSPTPSRANTEAFF
TRBV4-2	17	NA	TRBJ2-1	CASSQEGGTGIYNEQFF
TRBV13	13	NA	TRBJ2-2	CASSFTNTGELFF
TRBV5-1	16	NA	TRBJ2-1	CASSLGWGQIGNEQFF
TRBV27	15	NA	TRBJ2-7	CASSLTAGTLYEQYF
TRBV7-2	15	NA	TRBJ1-6	CASSLVRTVWPPLHF
TRBV19	15	NA	TRBJ2-2	CASKGDLKYPGELFF
TRBV2	12	NA	TRBJ2-3	CASTGLADTQYF
TRBV9	14	NA	TRBJ2-2	CASSERDPTGELFF
TRBV4-1	15	NA	TRBJ2-2	CASSPGASSTGELFF
TRBV7-2	17	NA	TRBJ2-1	CASSVNSGGESYNEQFF
TRBV13	13	NA	TRBJ2-2	CASSLVPPGELFF
TRBV4-1	16	NA	TRBJ2-1	CASSPRGKSSYNEQFF
TRBV15	16	NA	TRBJ1-2	CATSRDLTGVHYGYTF
TRBV11-1	14	NA	TRBJ2-7	CASSPMGQSYEQYF
TRBV4-1	15	NA	TRBJ2-4	CASSQESSGLNIQYF
TRBV11-2	10	NA	TRBJ1-2	CASSGDDYTF
TRBV5-1	15	NA	TRBJ1-1	CASSLTGASNTEAFF
TRBV29-1	17	NA	TRBJ2-1	CSVDRWTSGGLGNEQFF
TRBV30	13	NA	TRBJ1-5	CAWSVRRNQPQHF
TRBV27	13	NA	TRBJ1-2	CASSLGQDYGYTF
TRBV29-1	14	NA	TRBJ1-5	CSVDEGAGGQPQHF
TRBV5-1	17	NA	TRBJ1-2	CASSPSPGQLWFDGYTF
TRBV7-6	19	once	TRBJ2-4	CASSLFPAGGSGPKNIQYF
TRBV5-6	15	few	TRBJ2-7	CASSLPASGAYEQYF
TRBV29-1	12	NA	TRBJ2-7	CSVFGGTYEQYF
TRBV25-1	14	NA	TRBJ2-2	CASGTSGFTGELFF
TRBV9	12	NA	TRBJ2-7	CASSGTGYEQYF
TRBV6-5	16	once	TRBJ2-2	CASSYSPGQSTGELFF
TRBV25-1	13	once	TRBJ2-2	CASSEFGTGELFF
TRBV5-6	15	NA	TRBJ2-7	CASSWGGTGFYEQYF